This T cell receptor beta chain was found in a study of blood T cell repertoires in COVID-19. The CDR3 spans 15 residues. The ends lost 5 bases at V and 5 bases at J; junction bases unmatched: 12. CDR1 MNHEY and CDR2 SVGAGI come from the germline V gene. Profiling relied on immunoSEQ multiplex PCR, and the TCRdb table lists in-frame clones only, not all of them. The sample lists 350,000 to 500,000 clones, roughly 90% occurring once. The V call is TRBV6-5, the J call TRBJ2-7; 7 bases are a match to TRBD1. The sample taken for sequencing was peripheral blood. The sequence was collected from a man aged 18 to 30 with COVID-19, enrolled during active disease. The CDR3 region is CASSKQGSGRHEQYF. In DNA form, the CDR3 reads TGTGCCAGCAGTAAACAGGGGTCTGGCCGCCACGAGCAGTACTTC.